This T cell receptor beta chain was sequenced for a study of blood T cell repertoires in COVID-19. Everyone who took part was 18 to 89 years old, and they came from roughly 25 US areas. Membership in each cohort depended on participant-reported clinical history. The germline V gene has CDR1 LNHDA and CDR2 SQIVND (reference sequence). The V segment lost 7 bases and the J segment 2 bases; nucleotides outside the gene matches: 8. The CDR3 spans 16 residues. The method was immunoSEQ multiplex PCR; TCRdb's version includes in-frame clones alone and lacks a portion of them. Of 400,000 or so clones listed, around 90% are singletons.

V and J are TRBV19 and TRBJ1-2, with TRBD1 matching over 12 bases. The source material was PBMCs or T cells enriched from blood (not recorded which). This sequence originates from a man in his late teens or twenties who had recovered from COVID-19. CDR3 sequence (DNA): TGTGCCAGTAACGTAGGGACAGGGGGCCGCAACTATGGCTACACCTTC. Translated: CASNVGTGGRNYGYTF. Complete variable domain (other parts from reference TRBV19 and TRBJ1-2): DGGITQSPKYLFRKEGQNVTLSCEQNLNHDAMYWYRQDPGQGLRLIYYSQIVNDFQKGDIAEGYSVSREKKESFPLTVTSAQKNPTAFYLCASNVGTGGRNYGYTFGSGTRLTVV.